This T cell receptor (beta chain) was sequenced during a study of Graves' ophthalmopathy and Graves' hyperthyroidism. Study as a whole: Before any treatment, peripheral blood was taken at the initial diagnosis.

This CDR3 spans 13 amino acids. Whole-study findings and limits: A classifier, a 13-signature model, separated ophthalmopathy from stable hyperthyroidism with 87.88% sensitivity and over 70% specificity.

At least ten counts were recorded for this clonotype. Its specificity is not known. Relative to the germline gene, one junction end is altered; a read error may explain this. CDR3 regions of TCR beta were amplified from RNA transcripts. After a first-round RT-PCR with HTBI primers, a second-round multiplex PCR was run. From the multiplex PCR reads, TCRdb called clonotypes with MiXCR, one entry per CDR3 protein. The sample consists of roughly 380,000 distinct CDR3 sequences, approximately 15% of them appearing once. The source is a woman between 18 and 30 years old with stable Graves' hyperthyroidism. V and J are TRBV12-3 or TRBV12-4 and TRBJ2-4; tentative D call: TRBD2 (5 bases). The sequenced sample was peripheral blood. CDR3 coding DNA: TGTGCCAGCAGTTTGGGTGGAGGAGACATTAAGTACTTC. Translation: CASSLGGGDIKYF.